The 5 T cell receptor beta chains reported below all come from one sample, sequenced in a study of blood T cell repertoires in COVID-19. TCRdb's copy holds only in-frame clones and misses some; the assay was immunoSEQ multiplex PCR. Among roughly 100,000 clones listed, around 80% were seen once. Specimen: peripheral blood. The source is a woman aged 55-70 years with acute or convalescent COVID-19.

The rearrangement links TRBV5-1 to TRBJ2-7; D is possibly TRBD2 (5 bases). CDR1 is SGHRS and CDR2 is YFSETQ in the germline V gene. Deletions cut 0 bases from V and 7 bases from J, with 14 bases between. CDR3 length: 14 amino acids. The chain's CDR3 is CASSLGTHPEEQYF. CDR3 sequence (DNA): TGCGCCAGCAGCTTGGGGACTCACCCGGAGGAGCAGTACTTC. The full variable domain, in which reference TRBV5-1 and TRBJ2-7 provide the parts outside the CDR3, is KAGVTQTPRYLIKTRGQQVTLSCSPISGHRSVSWYQQTPGQGLQFLFEYFSETQRNKGNFPGRFSGRQFSNSRSEMNVSTLELGDSALYLCASSLGTHPEEQYFGPGTRLTVT.

The chain has TRBV9 and TRBJ1-6; TRBD1 agrees at 9 bases. This CDR3 region has 15 residues. With V trimmed by 4 bases and J by 7 bases, 6 bases remained unmatched. Germline CDR1 SGDLS, CDR2 YYNGEE. CDR3 nucleotide sequence: TGTGCCAGCAGCTCACGACAGGGGGAGAATTCACCCCTCCACTTT. It specifies CASSSRQGENSPLHF.

V usage is TRBV19 and J usage is TRBJ2-1; 9 bases map to TRBD2. V lost 2 bases to trimming and J lost 0 bases; unmatched junction nucleotides: 8. The CDR3 is 18 amino acids. In germline, CDR1 is LNHDA, CDR2 SQIVND (reference sequence). The DNA for the CDR3 is TGTGCCAGTAGTATATCGGCGGGGGGGCTGGGCTCCTACAATGAGCAGTTCTTC. It yields the protein CASSISAGGLGSYNEQFF.

This sequence joins TRBV28 and TRBJ2-7; D perhaps matches TRBD2 (5 bases). The V gene lost 6 bases and the J gene lost 7 bases, with 22 bases spanning the gap. Germline V CDR1 and CDR2: MDHEN, SYDVKM. This CDR3 comprises 15 residues. The CDR3 reads CASSSGFEPLREQYF. The CDR3 coding sequence is TGTGCCAGCAGCTCGGGATTCGAACCCCTTCGGGAGCAGTACTTC. Full variable domain (rest looked up from reference TRBV28 and TRBJ2-7): DVKVTQSSRYLVKRTGEKVFLECVQDMDHENMFWYRQDPGLGLRLIYFSYDVKMKEKGDIPEGYSVSREKKERFSLILESASTNQTSMYLCASSSGFEPLREQYFGPGTRLTVT.

The chain employs TRBV27 and TRBJ2-5; TRBD1 is a possible D gene (5 bases). The CDR3 extends over 14 amino acids. V was clipped by 6 bases and J by 1 base, with 12 bases between them. Germline CDR1 reads MNHEY; CDR2 reads SMNVEV (reference sequence). CDR3 sequence (DNA): TGTGCCAGCAGCCCACGTGGGGCCCAAGAGACCCAGTACTTC. Protein sequence: CASSPRGAQETQYF.